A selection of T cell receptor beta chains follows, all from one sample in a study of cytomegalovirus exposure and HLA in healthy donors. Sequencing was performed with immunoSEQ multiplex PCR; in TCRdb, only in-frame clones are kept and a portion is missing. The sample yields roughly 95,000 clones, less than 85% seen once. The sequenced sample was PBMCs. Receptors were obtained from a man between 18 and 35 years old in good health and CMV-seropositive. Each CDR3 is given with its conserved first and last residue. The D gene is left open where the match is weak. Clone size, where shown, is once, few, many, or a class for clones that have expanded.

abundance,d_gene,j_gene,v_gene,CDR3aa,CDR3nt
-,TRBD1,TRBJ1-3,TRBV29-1,CSVSGTGVNTIYF,TGCAGCGTCTCCGGGACAGGGGTAAACACCATATATTTT
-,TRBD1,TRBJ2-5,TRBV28,CASSLQGWETQYF,TGTGCCAGCAGCCTACAGGGGTGGGAGACCCAGTACTTC
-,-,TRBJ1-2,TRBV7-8,CASSPRLRGSNYGYTF,TGTGCCAGCAGCCCGCGACTTAGGGGGTCTAACTATGGCTACACCTTC
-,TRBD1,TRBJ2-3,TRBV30,CACQQGGTDTQYF,TGTGCCTGCCAACAGGGGGGCACAGATACGCAGTATTTT
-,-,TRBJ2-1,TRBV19,CASSPGVSSYNEQFF,TGTGCCAGTAGTCCCGGGGTTAGCTCCTACAATGAGCAGTTCTTC
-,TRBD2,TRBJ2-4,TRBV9,CASSPGLAGTVQYF,TGTGCCAGCAGCCCGGGACTAGCGGGAACGGTTCAGTACTTC
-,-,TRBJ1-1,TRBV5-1,CASSLRGNTEAFF,TGCGCCAGCAGCCTCCGCGGGAACACTGAAGCTTTCTTT
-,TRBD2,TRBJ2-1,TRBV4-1,CASSPSGVAYNEQFF,TGCGCCAGCAGCCCCAGCGGGGTAGCCTACAATGAGCAGTTCTTC
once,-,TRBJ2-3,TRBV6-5,CASSYSNRHTDTQYF,TGTGCCAGCAGTTACTCTAACAGACACACAGATACGCAGTATTTT
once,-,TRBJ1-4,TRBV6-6,CASSYLTATNEKLFF,TGTGCCAGCAGTTACCTGACAGCAACTAATGAAAAACTGTTTTTT
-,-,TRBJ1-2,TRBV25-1,CASSEGRGYGYTF,TGTGCCAGCAGTGAAGGCAGGGGCTATGGCTACACCTTC
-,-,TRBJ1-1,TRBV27,CASSLSKGGMTEAFF,TGTGCCAGCAGTTTATCGAAAGGGGGAATGACTGAAGCTTTCTTT
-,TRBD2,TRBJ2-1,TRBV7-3,CASSQGDSGRQNEQFF,TGTGCCAGCAGCCAGGGGGATAGCGGGAGGCAGAATGAGCAGTTCTTC
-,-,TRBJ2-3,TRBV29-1,CSSGLRGTDTQYF,TGCAGCTCGGGACTCCGGGGGACAGATACGCAGTATTTT
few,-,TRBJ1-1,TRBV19,CASSIGAGADTEAFF,TGTGCCAGTAGCATTGGGGCAGGGGCCGACACTGAAGCTTTCTTT
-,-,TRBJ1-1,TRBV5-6,CASSLAAFDSRSDTEAFF,TGTGCCAGCAGCTTGGCCGCTTTTGACAGCCGAAGTGACACTGAAGCTTTCTTT
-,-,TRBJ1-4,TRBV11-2,CASSLFTSEKLFF,TGTGCCAGCAGCTTATTCACCAGTGAAAAACTGTTTTTT
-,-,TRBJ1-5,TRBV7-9,CASSPKGGNQPQHF,TGTGCCAGCAGCCCAAAGGGCGGGAATCAGCCCCAGCATTTT
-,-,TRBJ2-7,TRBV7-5,CARVAGATYEQYF,TGTGCCAGGGTAGCGGGAGCGACCTACGAGCAGTACTTC
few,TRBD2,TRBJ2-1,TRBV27,CASSLAGVQYNEQFF,TGTGCCAGCAGTTTAGCGGGAGTACAATACAATGAGCAGTTCTTC
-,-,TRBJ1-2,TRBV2,CASSGELLSSGYTF,TGTGCCAGCAGCGGAGAGCTACTTTCGAGCGGCTACACCTTC
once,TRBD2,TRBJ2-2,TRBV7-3,CASSPRLAGGINTGELFF,TGTGCCAGCAGCCCGAGACTAGCGGGAGGGATAAACACCGGGGAGCTGTTTTTT
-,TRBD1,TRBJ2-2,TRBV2,CASRGDRNTGELFF,TGTGCCAGCAGGGGGGACAGAAACACCGGGGAGCTGTTTTTT
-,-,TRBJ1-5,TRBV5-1,CASSLNRLEGGSQHF,TGCGCCAGCAGCTTAAACAGACTTGAGGGTGGTTCCCAGCATTTT
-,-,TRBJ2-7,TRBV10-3,CAISQTGQPAYEQYF,TGTGCCATTTCACAGACAGGACAACCAGCCTACGAGCAGTACTTC
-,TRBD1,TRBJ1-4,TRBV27,CASSYRGTYEKLFF,TGTGCCAGCAGTTACAGGGGGACTTACGAAAAACTGTTTTTT
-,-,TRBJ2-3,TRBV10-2,CASSESTGYAQYF,TGCGCCAGCAGTGAGTCGACGGGATACGCGCAGTATTTT
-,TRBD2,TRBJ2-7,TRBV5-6,CASSFSGNYEQYF,TGTGCCAGCAGCTTTAGCGGGAACTACGAGCAGTACTTC
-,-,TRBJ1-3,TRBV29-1,CSVRTNAGNTIYF,TGCAGCGTCCGGACAAACGCTGGAAACACCATATATTTT
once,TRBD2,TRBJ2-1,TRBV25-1,CASSETLAAVYNEQFF,TGTGCCAGCAGTGAAACACTAGCGGCTGTCTACAATGAGCAGTTCTTC
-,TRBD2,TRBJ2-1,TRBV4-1,CASSHGWTSGYNEQFF,TGCGCCAGCAGCCACGGTTGGACTAGCGGCTACAATGAGCAGTTCTTC
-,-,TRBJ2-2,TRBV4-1,CASSQGVTPTGELFF,TGCGCCAGCAGCCAAGGAGTTACCCCCACCGGGGAGCTGTTTTTT
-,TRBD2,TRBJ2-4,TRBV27,CASSLNGLAGDIQYF,TGTGCCAGCAGTTTAAATGGACTAGCGGGAGACATTCAGTACTTC
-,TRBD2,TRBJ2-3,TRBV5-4,CASSTPGLATDTQYF,TGTGCCAGCAGTACGCCGGGACTAGCTACAGATACGCAGTATTTT
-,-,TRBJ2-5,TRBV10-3,CAISGGGQETQYF,TGTGCCATCAGTGGGGGCGGACAAGAGACCCAGTACTTC
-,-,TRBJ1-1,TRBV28,CASSVSRGPEAFF,TGTGCCAGCAGTGTATCCAGGGGCCCTGAAGCTTTCTTT
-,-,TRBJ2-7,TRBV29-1,CSVANSYEQYF,TGCAGCGTTGCGAACAGCTACGAGCAGTACTTC
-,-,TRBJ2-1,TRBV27,CASSVWTPIYNEQFF,TGTGCCAGCAGTGTATGGACTCCAATCTACAATGAGCAGTTCTTC
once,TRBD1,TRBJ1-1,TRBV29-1,CSSCGQGAEGTEAFF,TGCAGCTCCTGTGGTCAGGGGGCCGAGGGTACTGAAGCTTTCTTT
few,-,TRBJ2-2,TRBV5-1,CASSFGTQGTGELFF,TGCGCCAGCAGCTTCGGTACTCAGGGAACCGGGGAGCTGTTTTTT
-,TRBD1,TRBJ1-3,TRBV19,CASSIQGATGNTIYF,TGTGCCAGTAGTATTCAGGGGGCAACCGGAAACACCATATATTTT
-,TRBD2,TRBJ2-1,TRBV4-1,CASSQRVTSGRANEQFF,TGCGCCAGCAGCCAGAGGGTAACTAGCGGGAGGGCTAATGAGCAGTTCTTC
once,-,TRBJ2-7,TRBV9,CASSPGSTSYEQYF,TGTGCCAGCAGCCCGGGATCGACTTCCTACGAGCAGTACTTC
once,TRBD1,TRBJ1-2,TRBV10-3,CAINARGTGGGGYTF,TGTGCCATCAACGCCCGCGGAACAGGGGGGGGCGGCTACACCTTC
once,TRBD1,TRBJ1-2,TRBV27,CASSFFSGTEVYGYTF,TGTGCCAGCAGTTTCTTCTCCGGGACAGAGGTATATGGCTACACCTTC
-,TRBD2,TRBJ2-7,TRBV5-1,CASSKRDAYEQYF,TGCGCCAGCAGTAAGCGGGACGCTTACGAGCAGTACTTC
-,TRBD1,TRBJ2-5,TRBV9,CASSRQGAEETQYF,TGTGCCAGCAGCCGACAGGGGGCCGAAGAGACCCAGTACTTC
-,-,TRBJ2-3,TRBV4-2,CASSQRRGLGGDTQYF,TGTGCCAGCAGCCAACGGAGGGGGCTTGGGGGGGATACGCAGTATTTT
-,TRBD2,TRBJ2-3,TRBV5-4,CASSFRTSGRADTQYF,TGTGCCAGCAGCTTTAGGACTAGCGGGAGAGCAGATACGCAGTATTTT
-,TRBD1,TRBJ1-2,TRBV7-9,CASLPSTGGRFLYGYTF,TGTGCCAGTCTGCCTTCGACAGGGGGCAGGTTTCTGTATGGCTACACCTTC